This T cell receptor beta chain was identified in a study of T-cell reconstitution after alpha-beta-depleted transplantation in children (TCRdb year 2016). Regarding the study in general: T-cell immune reconstitution after TCRalphabeta/CD19-depleted allogeneic hematopoietic cell transplantation in children was quantitatively tracked in the study by means of TCR repertoire profiling.

Libraries came from PCR. The sequencer was an Illumina HiSeq 2500. TCR libraries were prepared with molecular barcoding, using unique molecular identifiers to normalize TCRbeta repertoire quantification. The public reads were run again by TCRdb, first through fastp at Q25 and then through MiXCR, and only productive beta chains were kept. Every distinct CDR3 protein forms one entry, paired with its most common genes and DNA. The sample records 250,000 or so distinct CDR3 sequences, 7.5% to 9.5% of which are singletons. The ten most abundant clones make up under 8% of the sample. This clonotype has a handful of counts. This receptor's antigen is unknown. No per-base quality is available; no much larger clone lies one base away. The paper's findings and limits, for the study overall: The frequencies of hyperexpanded clones fell over the following months, and after one year, T-cell counts and TCRbeta diversity were mostly attributed to newly produced T cells. In some patients, the high TCRbeta diversity seen at day 60 was put down to recipient T cells and intrathymic progenitors that had survived conditioning. The apparently early recovery of alphabetaT-cell counts about two months after transplant reportedly depended on only several hundred rapidly expanded clones that came from non-depleted graft cells.

Relative to germline, V is missing 4 bases and J is missing 5 bases, with 18 bases of the junction outside any gene match. Taken from cysteine to phenylalanine, the CDR3 has 18 residues. Solely the CDR3 DNA is kept, with 54 bases framed from the first base. CDR1 SGHRS and CDR2 YFSETQ were looked up in the germline V gene. The treatment or condition label of this sample denotes: allogeneic hematopoietic cell transplantation with graft depleted of TCRalphabeta T cells and CD19 B cells. The transplant recipients were children given TCRalphabeta/CD19-depleted allogeneic hematopoietic cell grafts. Sequenced material: PBMCs, mostly from graft donor cells, taken 180 days after TCRalphabeta/CD19-depleted stem cell transplant. This chain is built from TRBV5-1 and TRBJ1-1; 9 junctional bases match TRBD1. This receptor was taken from a male patient between 10 and 17 years old who had a stem cell transplant for acute lymphoblastic leukemia, so the T cells may come from the graft donor. This receptor carries the CDR3 CASSQQRDREGSTTEAFF. The nucleotide sequence reads TGCGCCAGCAGCCAGCAGCGGGACAGGGAGGGTTCTACGACTGAAGCTTTCTTT.